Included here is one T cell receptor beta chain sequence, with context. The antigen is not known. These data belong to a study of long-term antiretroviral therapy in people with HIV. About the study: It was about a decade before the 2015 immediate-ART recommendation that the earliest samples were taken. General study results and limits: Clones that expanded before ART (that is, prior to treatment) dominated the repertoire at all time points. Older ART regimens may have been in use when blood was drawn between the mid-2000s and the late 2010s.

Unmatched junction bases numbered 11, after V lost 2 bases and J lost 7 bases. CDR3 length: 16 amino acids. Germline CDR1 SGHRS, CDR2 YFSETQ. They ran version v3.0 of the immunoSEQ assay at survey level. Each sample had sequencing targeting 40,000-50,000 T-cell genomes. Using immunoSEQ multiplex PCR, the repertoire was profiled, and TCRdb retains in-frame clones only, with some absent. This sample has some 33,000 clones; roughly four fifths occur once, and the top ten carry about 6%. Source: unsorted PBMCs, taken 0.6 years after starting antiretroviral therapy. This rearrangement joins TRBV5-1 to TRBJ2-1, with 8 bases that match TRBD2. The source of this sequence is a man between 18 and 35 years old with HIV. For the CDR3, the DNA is TGCGCCAGCAGCTTTATCGCCGGGAGGGCCGGGAATGAGCAGTTCTTC. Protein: CASSFIAGRAGNEQFF.